This TCR beta chain is drawn from a study of Ad26.COV2.S vaccination and SARS-CoV-2 variants (dated by TCRdb to the early 2020s). In terms of the full investigation: Donors in the vaccine arm were drawn from COV1001, a multicentre, randomized, double-blind, placebo-controlled phase I-IIa trial testing Ad26.COV2.S in healthy adults. Ad26.COV2.S was given intramuscularly at 5x10^10 or 1x10^11 viral particles, as a single shot or as two shots 56 days apart. TCRbeta repertoire sequencing served as the tool for gauging how specific and how broad the SARS-CoV-2-reactive T cell receptors were following Ad26.COV2.S vaccination. A total of some 30 samples were included in the TCR-sequenced set, comprising about 20 Ad26.COV2.S vaccine recipients, 5 placebo recipients and 8 SARS-CoV-2 convalescent individuals. Trial participants were randomized into five groups of five, in which low-dose or high-dose Ad26.COV2.S was given once or twice, or placebo was given on both occasions. Throughout the experiments and outcome assessment, investigators stayed blinded to trial group allocation.

About this clone: Its antigen remains unidentified. Base qualities are missing; no much larger clone stands one base away.

CDR1 and CDR2 are drawn from the germline V gene: SGHTS, YDEGEE. V is pared back by 4 bases and J by 2 bases, with 10 bases lying between the germline termini. The CDR3 runs 13 residues from the cysteine to the phenylalanine. The kept DNA is CDR3 alone, 39 bases in frame from the first base. The immunoSEQ Assay was the method used to sequence TCRbeta CDR3 regions. After extraction, genomic DNA underwent amplification by bias-controlled multiplex PCR, followed by high-throughput sequencing. As for how the authors treated the data: To quantify the absolute abundance of each unique TCRbeta CDR3 region, sequences were collapsed and filtered. T cell fraction was estimated by normalizing TCRbeta template counts to usable DNA, which was measured by amplifying reference genes present in all nucleated cells. Repertoire TCRs were annotated as SARS-CoV-2-specific when V gene, CDR3 amino acid sequence and J gene were exactly matched to a known reactive TCR set. MIRA supplied the reference SARS-CoV-2 TCR set, which was filtered for enrichment in COVID-19-positive ImmuneCODE repertoires so that public or cross-reactive TCRs were removed. Drawing on the MIRA antigens, annotated TCRs were analysed further at the level of specific ORF or position within ORF. Breadth was defined as the number of annotated unique rearrangements divided by the total number of unique productive rearrangements, and depth was defined as the summed frequency of the annotated unique rearrangements. Group comparisons of TCR breadth used two-sided Wilcoxon rank-sum tests. TCRdb stores this immuneACCESS table with in-frame sequences only. Part of the clones is absent; in the studies checked, under half of the shortfall reflects unresolved V genes, and no reason is known for the rest. V, J and clone size are those of that table, while D and trimming were read from the DNA. In this sample the table shows under 550,000 clones, roughly 90% of which occur a single time. Of the sample, approximately 12% falls within the top ten clones.

Per the publication, the treatment or condition label means: around 19 received Ad26.COV2.S at low or high dose, single or two shots; 5 received placebo; per-sample allocation not given. For vaccine and placebo recipients, repertoires were sequenced using samples collected on day 63 after the first injection. Cohort 1b enrolled 20 to 30 adults aged 18-55 years at a single site in Boston, USA, between 29 July and 7 August 2020. As a vaccine, Ad26.COV2.S was a replication-incompetent adenovirus type 26 vector that expressed a prefusion-stabilized SARS-CoV-2 spike protein derived from the original Wuhan strain. Beyond this particular receptor, the publication reports: Higher spike-specific TCR breadth was observed in Ad26.COV2.S recipients than in placebo recipients (P = 0.0014). Comparing responses between vaccine doses or regimens was not something the study was powered to do. According to the authors, total T cell responses may have been underestimated by the TCR breadth and depth analyses. After vaccination, spike-specific CD8+ and CD4+ T cell responses were reported to show substantial breadth. Vaccine and placebo recipients had similar non-spike TCR breadth, a finding consistent with the vaccine containing only spike.

The chain is made from TRBV5-8 and TRBJ2-7; the D gene assignment is ambiguous. The receptor was derived from a person between 18 and 65 years old who received the Ad26.COV2.S COVID-19 vaccine or a placebo. This sample comprised peripheral blood, obtained in a trial of Ad26.COV2.S vaccine versus placebo. The nucleotides read TGTGCCAGCAGCAGCACATATGCCTACGAGCAGTACTTC. It encodes CASSSTYAYEQYF. Outside the CDR3, residues come from the reference TRBV5-8 and TRBJ2-7 proteins, so the full variable domain is: EAGVTQSPTHLIKTRGQQATLRCSPISGHTSVYWYQQALGLGLQFLLWYDEGEERNRGNFPPRFSGRQFPNYSSELNVNALELEDSALYLCASSSTYAYEQYFGPGTRLTVT.